This T cell receptor (beta chain) was identified in a study of T cell responses to AZD1222 COVID-19 vaccine. Study-level background: Both about-4-week and about-12-week second-dose recipients were combined. Whole-study findings and limits: Among AZD1222 vaccinees, only 5 to 7 were seropositive at baseline.

As concerns this clone: Its target is unknown. The junction shows a germline mismatch at one end, possibly a read error. The same CDR3 arises from other DNA sequences in this sample as well.

CDR3 size: 15 residues. CDR1 is MNHEY, CDR2 SVGAGI, per germline. Method: immunoSEQ multiplex PCR; TCRdb's copy keeps in-frame clones and lacks some. The sample consists of some 130,000 clones, about nine tenths of them appearing once. This receptor was taken from an adult in good health. The sequencing here drew on peripheral blood, taken on day 0 of AZD1222 vaccination. The genes are TRBV6-5 and TRBJ1-1, with D tentatively TRBD1 (6 bases). In DNA, the CDR3 is TGTGCCAGCAGCTACTCCGGGGGGCCGAACACTGAAGCTTTCTTT. It codes for CASSYSGGPNTEAFF.